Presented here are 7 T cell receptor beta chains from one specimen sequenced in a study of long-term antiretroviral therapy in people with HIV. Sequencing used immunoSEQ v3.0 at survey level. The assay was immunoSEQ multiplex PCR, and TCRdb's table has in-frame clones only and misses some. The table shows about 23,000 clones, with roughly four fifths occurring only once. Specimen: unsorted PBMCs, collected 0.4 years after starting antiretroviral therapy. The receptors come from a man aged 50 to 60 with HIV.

The CDR3 bases are TGTGCCAGCAGTTCCCTGACACGTACCCAGTACTTC. This encodes CASSSLTRTQYF. V and J are TRBV27 and TRBJ2-5; no definite D call. There are 12 residues in the CDR3. From germline, CDR1 is MNHEY and CDR2 SMNVEV (reference sequence). V lost 4 bases and J lost 8, with 11 bases in between.

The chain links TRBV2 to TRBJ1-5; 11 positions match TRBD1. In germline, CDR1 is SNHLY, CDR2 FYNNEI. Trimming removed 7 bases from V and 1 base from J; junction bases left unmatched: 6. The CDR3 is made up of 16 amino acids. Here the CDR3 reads CASKRGQGVSNQPQHF. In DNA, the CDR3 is TGTGCCAGCAAGAGGGGACAGGGGGTGAGCAATCAGCCCCAGCATTTT.

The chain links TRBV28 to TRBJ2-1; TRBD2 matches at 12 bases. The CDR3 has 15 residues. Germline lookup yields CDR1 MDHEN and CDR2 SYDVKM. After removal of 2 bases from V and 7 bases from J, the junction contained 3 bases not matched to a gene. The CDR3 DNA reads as TGTGCCAGCAGTTTACTAGCGGGGGGGCCGAATGAGCAGTTCTTC. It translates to CASSLLAGGPNEQFF.

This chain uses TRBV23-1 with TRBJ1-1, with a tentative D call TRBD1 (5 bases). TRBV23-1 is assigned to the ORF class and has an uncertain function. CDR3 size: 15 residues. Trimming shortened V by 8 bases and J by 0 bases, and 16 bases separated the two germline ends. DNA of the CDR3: TGCGCCAGCCTCGAATCCCCGGGACTGAACACTGAAGCTTTCTTT. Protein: CASLESPGLNTEAFF.

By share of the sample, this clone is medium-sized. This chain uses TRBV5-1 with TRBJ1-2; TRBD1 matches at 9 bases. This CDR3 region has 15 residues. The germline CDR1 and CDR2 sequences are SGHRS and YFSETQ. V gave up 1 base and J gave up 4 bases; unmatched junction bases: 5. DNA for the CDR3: TGCGCCAGCAGCTTGTTGGGGACAGGGTTCTATGGCTACACCTTC. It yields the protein CASSLLGTGFYGYTF.

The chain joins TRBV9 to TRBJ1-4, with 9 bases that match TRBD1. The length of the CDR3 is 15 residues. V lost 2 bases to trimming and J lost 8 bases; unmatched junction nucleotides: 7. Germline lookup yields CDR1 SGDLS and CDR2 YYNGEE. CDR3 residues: CASSVTGGGEEKLFF. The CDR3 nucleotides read TGTGCCAGCAGCGTCACAGGGGGCGGAGAAGAAAAACTGTTTTTT.

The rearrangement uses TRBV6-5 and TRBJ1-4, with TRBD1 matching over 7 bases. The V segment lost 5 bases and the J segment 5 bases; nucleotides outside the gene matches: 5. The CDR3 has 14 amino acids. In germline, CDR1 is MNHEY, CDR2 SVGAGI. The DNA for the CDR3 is TGTGCCAGCAGTCGGGACAGTCAGAATGAAAAACTGTTTTTT. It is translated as CASSRDSQNEKLFF.